This T cell receptor (beta chain) stems from a study of blood T cell repertoires in COVID-19. In the study overall: Collection of acute and convalescent COVID-19 samples took place in the United States, Italy and Spain. PBMCs, B-cell-depleted T cells, or T cells provided the cDNA or gDNA that made up the material.

CDR1 and CDR2 (germline): KGHSH, LQKENI. This CDR3 contains 12 residues. Trimming took 3 bases from V and 7 from J, leaving 9 bases between them. In the authors' methods: Reference gene primers were amplified, and this amplification served to estimate nucleated cell counts. This table comes from immunoSEQ multiplex PCR, and its TCRdb copy is limited to in-frame clones, with some not included. The V and J calls and clone size were taken over from that table, and D and trimming were inferred from the DNA. The sample shows about 150,000 clones, under 90% of them seen only once. The source material was peripheral blood. The receptor was derived from a man aged 60 to 75 with acute or convalescent COVID-19. The rearrangement uses TRBV18 and TRBJ1-1; a weak D match, TRBD1 (6 bases). In nucleotides, the CDR3 is TGTGCCAGCTCACCTCAGACAGGTGAAGCTTTCTTT. This gives the protein CASSPQTGEAFF. The full variable domain, with the rest looked up from reference TRBV18 and TRBJ1-1, is NAGVMQNPRHLVRRRGQEARLRCSPMKGHSHVYWYRQLPEEGLKFMVYLQKENIIDESGMPKERFSAEFPKEGPSILRIQQVVRGDSAAYFCASSPQTGEAFFGQGTRLTVV.